The entry below describes one T cell receptor (beta chain). The antigen is undetermined. The V end lost 5 bases, the J end lost 0 bases, and 10 bases lay between the germline ends. CDR3 length equals 14 residues. From germline, CDR1 is MNHNS and CDR2 SASEGT. Profiling relied on immunoSEQ multiplex PCR, and the TCRdb table lists in-frame clones only, not all of them. The table records roughly 19,000 clones, less than 70% of them present only once. The data are from a study of Tregs in tolerant kidney transplant recipients. Study-wide context: Sorting of CD4+CD25+CD127- cells followed roughly three-day belatacept mixed lymphocyte reactions, sometimes with approximately five-day graft donor restimulation.

Study-level results: Few patients were studied, so findings need validation in larger groups.

The material sequenced was Tregs from blood cultured with allogeneic cells. V and J are TRBV6-1 and TRBJ1-1, with D hard to call. The receptor comes from a human donor in good health. CDR3: CASSSVHMNTEAFF. In DNA, the CDR3 is TGTGCCAGCAGTTCCGTCCACATGAACACTGAAGCTTTCTTT.